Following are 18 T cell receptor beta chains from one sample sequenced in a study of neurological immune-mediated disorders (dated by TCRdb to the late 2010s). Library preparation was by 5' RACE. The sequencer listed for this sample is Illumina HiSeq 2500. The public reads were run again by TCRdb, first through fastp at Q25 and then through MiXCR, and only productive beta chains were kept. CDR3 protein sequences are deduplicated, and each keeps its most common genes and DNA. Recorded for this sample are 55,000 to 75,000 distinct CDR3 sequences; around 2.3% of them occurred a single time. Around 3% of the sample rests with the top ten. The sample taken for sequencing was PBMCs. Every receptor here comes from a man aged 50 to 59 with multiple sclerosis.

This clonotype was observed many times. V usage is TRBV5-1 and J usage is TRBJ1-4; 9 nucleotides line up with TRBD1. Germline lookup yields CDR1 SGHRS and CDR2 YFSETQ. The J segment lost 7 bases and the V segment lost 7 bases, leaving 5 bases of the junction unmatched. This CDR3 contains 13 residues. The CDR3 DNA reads TGCGCCAGCGCCGGGACAGGGTTTGAAAAACTGTTTTTT. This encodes CASAGTGFEKLFF.

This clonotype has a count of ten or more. The CDR3 coding sequence is TGCGCCAGCAGCTTGGGACAGGGGGTGAGGAATCAGCCCCAGCATTTT. Translating it yields CASSLGQGVRNQPQHF. The V and J genes are TRBV5-1 and TRBJ1-5, with 9 positions matching TRBD1. V lost 0 bases, J lost 4 bases, and 5 bases stayed unmatched. Per the germline V gene, CDR1 is SGHRS and CDR2 is YFSETQ. This CDR3 is built from 16 residues.

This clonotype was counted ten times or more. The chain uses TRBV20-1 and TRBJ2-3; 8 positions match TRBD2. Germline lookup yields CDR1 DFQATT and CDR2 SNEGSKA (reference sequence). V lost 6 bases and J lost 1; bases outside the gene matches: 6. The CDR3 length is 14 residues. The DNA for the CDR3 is TGCAGTGCAATCCGGGGGGGCGGCACAGATACGCAGTATTTT. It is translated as CSAIRGGGTDTQYF.

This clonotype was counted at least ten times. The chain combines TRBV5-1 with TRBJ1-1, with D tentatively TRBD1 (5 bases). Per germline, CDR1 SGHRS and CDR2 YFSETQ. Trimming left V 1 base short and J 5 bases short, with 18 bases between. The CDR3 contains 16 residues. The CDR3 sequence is CASSLPSGMGRTEAFF. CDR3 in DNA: TGCGCCAGCAGCTTGCCGTCAGGGATGGGCCGGACTGAAGCTTTCTTT.

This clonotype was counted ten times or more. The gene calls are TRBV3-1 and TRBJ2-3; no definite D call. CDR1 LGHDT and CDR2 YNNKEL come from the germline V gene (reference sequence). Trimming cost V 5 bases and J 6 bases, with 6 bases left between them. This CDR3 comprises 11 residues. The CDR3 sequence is CASSYEDTQYF. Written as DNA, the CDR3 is TGTGCCAGCAGCTACGAGGATACGCAGTATTTT.

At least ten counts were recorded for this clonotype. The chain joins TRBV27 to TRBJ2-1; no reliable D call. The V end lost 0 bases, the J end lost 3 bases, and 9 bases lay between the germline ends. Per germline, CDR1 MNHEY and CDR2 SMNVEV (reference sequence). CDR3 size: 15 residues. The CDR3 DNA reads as TGTGCCAGCAGTTTATCCAACCCCGTCTACAATGAGCAGTTCTTC. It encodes CASSLSNPVYNEQFF.

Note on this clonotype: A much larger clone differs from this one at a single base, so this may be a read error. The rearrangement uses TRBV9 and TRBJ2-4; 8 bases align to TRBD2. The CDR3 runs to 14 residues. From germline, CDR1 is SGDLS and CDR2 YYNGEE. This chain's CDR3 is CASSTGGMKKIQYF. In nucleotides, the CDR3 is TGTGCCAGCAGCACGGGAGGGATGAAAAAAATTCAGTACTTC.

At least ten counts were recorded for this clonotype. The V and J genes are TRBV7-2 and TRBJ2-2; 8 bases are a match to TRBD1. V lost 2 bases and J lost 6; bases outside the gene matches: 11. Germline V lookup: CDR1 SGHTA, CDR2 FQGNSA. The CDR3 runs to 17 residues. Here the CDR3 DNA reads TGTGCCAGCAGCTTAAAGCTTGGACAGGGATATCCCGGGGAGCTGTTTTTT. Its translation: CASSLKLGQGYPGELFF.

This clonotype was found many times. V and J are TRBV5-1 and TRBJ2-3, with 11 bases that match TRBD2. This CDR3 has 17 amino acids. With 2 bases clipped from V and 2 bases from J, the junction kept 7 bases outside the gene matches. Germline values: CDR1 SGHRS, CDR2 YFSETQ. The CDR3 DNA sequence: TGCGCCAGCAGCTTTGGGTTGACTAGCGGGGACACAGATACGCAGTATTTT. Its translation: CASSFGLTSGDTDTQYF.

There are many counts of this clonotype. The CDR3 sequence: CSARVLGLAGVGEQFF. The CDR3 region has the DNA TGCAGTGCTAGAGTTCTTGGACTAGCGGGGGTAGGTGAGCAGTTCTTC. The genes are TRBV20-1 and TRBJ2-1, with 13 nucleotides matching TRBD2. The CDR3 contains 16 residues. V shed 1 base and J 9 bases; nucleotides not matched to a gene: 9. The germline gives CDR1 DFQATT, CDR2 SNEGSKA (reference sequence).

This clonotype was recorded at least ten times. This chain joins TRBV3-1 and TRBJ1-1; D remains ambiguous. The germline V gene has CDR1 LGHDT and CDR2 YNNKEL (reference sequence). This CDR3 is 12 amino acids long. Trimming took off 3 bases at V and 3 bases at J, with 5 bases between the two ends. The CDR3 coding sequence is TGTGCCAGCAGCCAGGTCGACACTGAAGCTTTCTTT. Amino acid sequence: CASSQVDTEAFF.

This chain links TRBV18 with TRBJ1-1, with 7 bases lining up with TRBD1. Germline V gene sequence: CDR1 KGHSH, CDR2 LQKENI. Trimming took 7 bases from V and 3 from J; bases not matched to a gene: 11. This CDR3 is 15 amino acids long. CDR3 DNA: TGTGCCAGCTACCAGGGGGTCCCGCCGGACACTGAAGCTTTCTTT. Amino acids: CASYQGVPPDTEAFF.

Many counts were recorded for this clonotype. As DNA, the CDR3 is TGTGCCAGCACCCCTCCGGGGGTGGCGGTCAATGAGCAGTTCTTC. It yields the protein CASTPPGVAVNEQFF. The chain is built from TRBV12-3 or TRBV12-4 and TRBJ2-1; tentatively, D is TRBD2 (6 bases). The length of the CDR3 is 15 residues. The V end was cut by 7 bases, the J end by 6 bases, with 19 bases between.

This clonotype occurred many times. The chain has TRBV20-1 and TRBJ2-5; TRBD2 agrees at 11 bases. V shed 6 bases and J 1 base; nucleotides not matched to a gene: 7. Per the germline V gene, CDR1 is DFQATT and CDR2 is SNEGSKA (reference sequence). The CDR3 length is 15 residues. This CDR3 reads CSAPTSGGLQETQYF. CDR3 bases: TGCAGTGCCCCAACTAGCGGGGGACTCCAAGAGACCCAGTACTTC.

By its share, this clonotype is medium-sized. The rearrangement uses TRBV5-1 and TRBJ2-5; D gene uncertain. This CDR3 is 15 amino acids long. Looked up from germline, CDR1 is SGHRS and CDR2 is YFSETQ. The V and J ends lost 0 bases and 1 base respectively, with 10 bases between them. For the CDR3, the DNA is TGCGCCAGCAGCTTGGCCTGGTCACGCCAAGAGACCCAGTACTTC. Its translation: CASSLAWSRQETQYF.

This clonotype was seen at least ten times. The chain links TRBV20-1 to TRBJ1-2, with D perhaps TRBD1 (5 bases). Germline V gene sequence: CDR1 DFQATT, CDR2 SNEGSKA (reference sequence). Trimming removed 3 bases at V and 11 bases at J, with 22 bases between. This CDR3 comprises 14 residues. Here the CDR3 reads CSARTGQGGLEYTF. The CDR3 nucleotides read TGCAGTGCTAGGACTGGGCAGGGCGGGTTGGAGTACACCTTC.

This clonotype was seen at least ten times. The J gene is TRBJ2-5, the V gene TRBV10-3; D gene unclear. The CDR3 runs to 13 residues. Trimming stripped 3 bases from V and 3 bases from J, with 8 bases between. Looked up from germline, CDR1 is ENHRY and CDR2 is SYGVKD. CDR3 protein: CAISDMGKETQYF. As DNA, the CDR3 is TGTGCCATCAGTGACATGGGAAAAGAGACCCAGTACTTC.

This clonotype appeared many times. CDR3 bases: TGTGCCAGCAGCGTGACAGATTACAATGAGCAGTTCTTC. Translation gives CASSVTDYNEQFF. The rearrangement joins TRBV7-2 to TRBJ2-1, with D maybe TRBD1 (5 bases). The CDR3 covers 13 residues. Germline values: CDR1 SGHTA, CDR2 FQGNSA. V was trimmed by 5 bases and J by 4 bases, leaving 9 bases between them.